The 6 T cell receptor beta chains presented below share a single source sample, sequenced in a study of blood T cell repertoires in COVID-19. The data were produced by immunoSEQ multiplex PCR, yet TCRdb's version contains in-frame clones alone and is incomplete. The data hold under 400,000 clones, with roughly 90% observed a single time. Sequenced input: PBMCs or T cells enriched from blood (not recorded which). These receptor sequences come from a woman between 25 and 40 years old who had been exposed to COVID-19.

CDR3 coding DNA: TGTGCCTGGAGTGTCGGGACAGCCGTGAGGGAGCAGTACTTC. Translation: CAWSVGTAVREQYF. The V call is TRBV30, the J call TRBJ2-7, with TRBD1 matching 7 bases. Germline V gene sequence: CDR1 GTSNPN, CDR2 SVGIG (reference sequence). This CDR3 is built from 14 residues. V shed 0 bases, J shed 7 bases, and the junction held 9 bases outside the gene matches.

The gene calls are TRBV5-8 and TRBJ2-2; TRBD1 is a possible D gene (5 bases). The length of the CDR3 is 17 residues. V was pared by 0 bases and J by 13 bases, with 25 bases between. Germline V gene sequence: CDR1 SGHTS, CDR2 YDEGEE. The CDR3 here is CASSLGFQGDKGLRLFF. CDR3 sequence (DNA): TGTGCCAGCAGCTTGGGATTTCAGGGTGACAAAGGGCTACGGCTGTTTTTT.

The chain joins TRBV5-8 to TRBJ2-3, with D maybe TRBD1 (6 bases). Per the germline V gene, CDR1 is SGHTS and CDR2 is YDEGEE. There are 15 residues in the CDR3. V was pared by 0 bases and J by 2 bases, with 10 bases between. CDR3 in amino acids: CASSLVHRDTDTQYF. DNA for the CDR3: TGTGCCAGCAGCTTGGTTCACAGGGACACAGATACGCAGTATTTT. The variable domain in full, with the rest retrieved from reference TRBV5-8 and TRBJ2-3, is EAGVTQSPTHLIKTRGQQATLRCSPISGHTSVYWYQQALGLGLQFLLWYDEGEERNRGNFPPRFSGRQFPNYSSELNVNALELEDSALYLCASSLVHRDTDTQYFGPGTRLTVL.

The chain uses TRBV7-8 and TRBJ2-5; 9 bases align to TRBD2. Trimming at V came to 3 bases and at J to 0 bases, leaving 5 bases not matched to a gene. This CDR3 has 16 amino acids. Germline V gene sequence: CDR1 SGHVS, CDR2 FQNEAQ. CDR3 bases: TGTGCCAGCAGCTTCGTGGCTAGCGGGAACCAAGAGACCCAGTACTTC. This gives the protein CASSFVASGNQETQYF.

The chain joins TRBV29-1 to TRBJ2-7; a weak D match, TRBD1 (6 bases). The CDR3 is 13 amino acids. Trimming left V 4 bases short and J 1 base short, with 11 bases between. Per the germline V gene, CDR1 is SQVTM and CDR2 is ANQGSEA. The CDR3 DNA is TGCAGCGTTGGGACGGGACATTCCTACGAGCAGTACTTC. Translating it yields CSVGTGHSYEQYF.

The chain uses TRBV3-1 (or the pseudogene TRBV3-2) and TRBJ2-5, with D maybe TRBD2 (6 bases). Germline V gives CDR1 LGHDT, CDR2 YNNKEL (reference sequence). The CDR3 has 16 amino acids. The ends were cut back, 4 bases at V and 5 bases at J, with 20 bases in the middle. The CDR3 spells CASSPLGEVGEETQYF. CDR3 coding DNA: TGTGCCAGCAGCCCACTGGGGGAGGTCGGGGAGGAGACCCAGTACTTC.